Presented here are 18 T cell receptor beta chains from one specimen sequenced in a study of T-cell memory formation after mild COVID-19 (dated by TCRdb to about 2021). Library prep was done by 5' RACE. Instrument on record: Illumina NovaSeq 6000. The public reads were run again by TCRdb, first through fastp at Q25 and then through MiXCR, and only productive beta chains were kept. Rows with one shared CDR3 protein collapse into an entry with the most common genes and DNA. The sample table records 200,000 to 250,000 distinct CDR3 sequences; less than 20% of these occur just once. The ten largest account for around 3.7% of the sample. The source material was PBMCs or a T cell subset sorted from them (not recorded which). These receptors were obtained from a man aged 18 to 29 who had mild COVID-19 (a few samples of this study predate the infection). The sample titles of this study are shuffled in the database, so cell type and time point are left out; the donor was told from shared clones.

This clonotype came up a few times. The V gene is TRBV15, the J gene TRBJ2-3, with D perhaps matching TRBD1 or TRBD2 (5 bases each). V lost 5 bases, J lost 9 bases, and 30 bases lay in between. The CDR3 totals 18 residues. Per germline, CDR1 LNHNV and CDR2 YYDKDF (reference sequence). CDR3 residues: CATSGPFGAGGLAMTQYF. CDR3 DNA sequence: TGTGCCACCAGCGGCCCCTTTGGGGCCGGTGGACTCGCGATGACGCAGTATTTT.

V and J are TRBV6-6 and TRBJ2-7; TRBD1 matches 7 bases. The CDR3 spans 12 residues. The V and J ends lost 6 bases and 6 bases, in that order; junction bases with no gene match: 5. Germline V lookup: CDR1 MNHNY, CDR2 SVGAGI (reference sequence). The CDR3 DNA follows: TGTGCCAGCAGCCCCAGACAGGGCGAGCAGTACTTC. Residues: CASSPRQGEQYF.

The CDR3 DNA follows: TGTGCCAGCAGTCCGTTTGAGGACCCGAGAAACACCATATATTTT. Its translation is CASSPFEDPRNTIYF. The V and J genes are TRBV12-3 or TRBV12-4 and TRBJ1-3; D not resolved. This CDR3 is built from 15 residues. V was clipped by 5 bases and J by 5 bases, with 16 bases between them.

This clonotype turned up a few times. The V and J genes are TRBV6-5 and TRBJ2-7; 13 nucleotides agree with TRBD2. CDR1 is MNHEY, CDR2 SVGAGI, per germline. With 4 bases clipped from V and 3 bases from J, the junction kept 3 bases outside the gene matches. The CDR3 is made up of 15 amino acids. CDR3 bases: TGTGCCAGCAGTTCACGGACTAGCGGGGGCTACGAGCAGTACTTC. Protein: CASSSRTSGGYEQYF.

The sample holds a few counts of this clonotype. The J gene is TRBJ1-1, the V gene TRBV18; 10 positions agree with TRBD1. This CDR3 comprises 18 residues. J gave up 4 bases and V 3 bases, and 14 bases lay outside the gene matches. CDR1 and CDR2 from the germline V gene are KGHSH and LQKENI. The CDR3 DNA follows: TGTGCCAGCTCACCGGGACAGGGGAGTTTGGGAGTTGGCACTGAAGCTTTCTTT. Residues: CASSPGQGSLGVGTEAFF.

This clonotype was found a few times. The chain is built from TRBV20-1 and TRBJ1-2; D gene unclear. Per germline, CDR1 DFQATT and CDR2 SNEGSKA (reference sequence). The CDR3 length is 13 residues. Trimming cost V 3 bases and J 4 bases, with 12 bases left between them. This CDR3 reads CSARPKAGYGYTF. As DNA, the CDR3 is TGCAGTGCTAGGCCGAAGGCAGGCTATGGCTACACCTTC.

This chain's CDR3 is CASSSRDLPQHTQYF. DNA of the CDR3: TGTGCCAGCAGTTCGCGGGACTTACCACAACATACGCAGTATTTT. The chain employs TRBV7-9 and TRBJ2-3; D may be TRBD2 (6 bases). The ends were cut back, 6 bases at V and 7 bases at J, with 20 bases in the middle. This CDR3 has 15 amino acids. Germline V lookup: CDR1 SEHNR, CDR2 FQNEAQ (reference sequence).

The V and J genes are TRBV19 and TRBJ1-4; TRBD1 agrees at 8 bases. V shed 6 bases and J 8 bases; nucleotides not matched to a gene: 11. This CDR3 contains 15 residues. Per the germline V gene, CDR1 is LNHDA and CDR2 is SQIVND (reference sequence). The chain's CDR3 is CASRGQAPQMEKLFF. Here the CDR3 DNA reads TGTGCCAGTAGGGGACAGGCGCCACAGATGGAAAAACTGTTTTTT.

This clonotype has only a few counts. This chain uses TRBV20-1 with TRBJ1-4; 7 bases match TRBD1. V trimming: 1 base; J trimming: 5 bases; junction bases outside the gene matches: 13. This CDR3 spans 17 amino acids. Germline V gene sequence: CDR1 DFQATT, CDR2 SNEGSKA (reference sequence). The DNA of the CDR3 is TGCAGTGCTAGAGTGGGCAGGGGGTATGAGGAGAATGAAAAACTGTTTTTT. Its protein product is CSARVGRGYEENEKLFF.

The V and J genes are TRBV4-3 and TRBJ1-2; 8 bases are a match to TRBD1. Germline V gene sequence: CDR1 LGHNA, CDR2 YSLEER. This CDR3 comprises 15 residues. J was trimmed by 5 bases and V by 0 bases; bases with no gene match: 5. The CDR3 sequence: CASSQEIRQGYGYTF. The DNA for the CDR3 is TGCGCCAGCAGCCAAGAAATTCGACAGGGGTATGGCTACACCTTC.

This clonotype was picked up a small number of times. In DNA form, the CDR3 reads TGTGCCAGCCTACCGTGGGACAGGGATCGCGGCTACACCTTC. Its protein product is CASLPWDRDRGYTF. The chain is built from TRBV11-2 and TRBJ1-2, with TRBD1 identical over 9 bases. Germline values: CDR1 SGHAT, CDR2 FQNNGV. J gave up 8 bases and V 8 bases, and 12 bases lay outside the gene matches. There are 14 residues in the CDR3.

CDR3 nucleotide sequence: TGTGCCAGCAGTGAAAAACCCGGCTGGAGTAGCACAGATACGCAGTATTTT. Protein sequence: CASSEKPGWSSTDTQYF. V is TRBV2 and J is TRBJ2-3, with D hard to call. The V end lost 2 bases, the J end lost 0 bases, and 15 bases lay between the germline ends. Germline assignment: CDR1 SNHLY and CDR2 FYNNEI. The CDR3 is 17 amino acids. The entire variable domain, with the rest obtained from reference TRBV2 and TRBJ2-3, is as follows: EPEVTQTPSHQVTQMGQEVILRCVPISNHLYFYWYRQILGQKVEFLVSFYNNEISEKSEIFDDQFSVERPDGSNFTLKIRSTKLEDSAMYFCASSEKPGWSSTDTQYFGPGTRLTVL.

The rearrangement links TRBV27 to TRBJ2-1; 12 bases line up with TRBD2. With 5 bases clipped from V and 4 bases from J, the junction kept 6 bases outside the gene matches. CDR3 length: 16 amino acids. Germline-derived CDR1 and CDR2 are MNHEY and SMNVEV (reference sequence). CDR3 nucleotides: TGTGCCAGCAGTCGGCGGACTAGCGGGGCTTACAATGAGCAGTTCTTC. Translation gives CASSRRTSGAYNEQFF.

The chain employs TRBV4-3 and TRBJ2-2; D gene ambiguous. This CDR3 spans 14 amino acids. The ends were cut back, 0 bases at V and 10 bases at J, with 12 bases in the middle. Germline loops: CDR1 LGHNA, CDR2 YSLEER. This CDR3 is CASSQDPKYVELFF. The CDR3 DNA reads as TGCGCCAGCAGCCAAGATCCCAAGTACGTGGAGCTGTTTTTT.

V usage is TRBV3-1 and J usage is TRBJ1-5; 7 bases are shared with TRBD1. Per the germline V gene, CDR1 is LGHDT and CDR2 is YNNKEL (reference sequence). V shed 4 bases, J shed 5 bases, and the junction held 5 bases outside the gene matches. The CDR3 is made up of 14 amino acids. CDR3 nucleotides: TGTGCCAGCAGCCCCGGGACAGCCGATCAGCCCCAGCATTTT. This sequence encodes CASSPGTADQPQHF.

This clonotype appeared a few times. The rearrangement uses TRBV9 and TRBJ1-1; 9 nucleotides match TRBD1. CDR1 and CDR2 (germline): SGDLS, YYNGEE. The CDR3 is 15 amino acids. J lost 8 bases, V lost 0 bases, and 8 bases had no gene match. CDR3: CASSVDPGQGREAFF. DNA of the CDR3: TGTGCCAGCAGCGTAGATCCGGGACAGGGTAGGGAAGCTTTCTTT.

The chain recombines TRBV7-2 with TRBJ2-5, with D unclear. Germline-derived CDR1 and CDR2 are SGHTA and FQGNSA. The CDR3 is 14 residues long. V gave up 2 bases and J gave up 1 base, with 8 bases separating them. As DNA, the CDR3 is TGTGCCAGCAGCTTATCGCTAGTCCAAGAGACCCAGTACTTC. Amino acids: CASSLSLVQETQYF.

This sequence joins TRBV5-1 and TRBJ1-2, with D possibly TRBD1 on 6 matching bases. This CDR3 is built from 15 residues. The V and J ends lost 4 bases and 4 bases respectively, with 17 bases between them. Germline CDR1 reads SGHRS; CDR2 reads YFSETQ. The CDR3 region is CASSRDTSFVYGYTF. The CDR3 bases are TGCGCCAGCAGCCGGGACACCAGCTTCGTCTATGGCTACACCTTC.